This passage covers 8 T cell receptor beta chains from one sample sequenced in a study of T-cell reconstitution after alpha-beta-depleted transplantation in children. The authors prepared the TCRbeta library with unique molecular identifiers. TCRdb recomputed calls from the PCR reads with MiXCR, one row per CDR3 protein. The repertoire includes about 980,000 distinct CDR3 sequences, about 29% of them detected once, and about 28% sits in the top ten. Here the sequenced sample was PBMCs, mostly from graft donor cells, taken 360 days after TCRalphabeta/CD19-depleted stem cell transplant. Source of these receptors: a boy in the first two years of life who had a stem cell transplant for SCID, so the T cells may come from the graft donor.

This sequence joins TRBV2 and TRBJ2-1; TRBD1 aligns across 7 bases. CDR3 length equals 16 residues. V lost 5 bases, J lost 3 bases, and 10 bases stayed unmatched. The germline V gene encodes CDR1 SNHLY and CDR2 FYNNEI. As DNA, the CDR3 is TGTGCCAGCAGTCCAAACAGGGGCAGGGTCTACAATGAGCAGTTCTTC. It specifies CASSPNRGRVYNEQFF.

The genes are TRBV6-1 and TRBJ1-1; the match to TRBD1 covers 9 bases. V lost 6 bases to trimming and J lost 4 bases; unmatched junction nucleotides: 6. The CDR3 loop spans 14 amino acids. Looked up from germline, CDR1 is MNHNS and CDR2 is SASEGT. The CDR3 loop is CASRTGGEVTEAFF. The CDR3 DNA is TGTGCCAGCAGAACAGGGGGCGAGGTCACTGAAGCTTTCTTT.

The genes are TRBV5-1 and TRBJ2-3; 10 positions match TRBD2. Unmatched junction bases numbered 21, after V lost 4 bases and J lost 10 bases. This CDR3 is built from 18 residues. Per germline, CDR1 SGHRS and CDR2 YFSETQ. The CDR3 sequence is CASSPRAGGGSPWSSQYF. In DNA, the CDR3 is TGCGCCAGCAGCCCTAGAGCGGGGGGGGGTTCTCCCTGGTCTTCGCAGTATTTT. Using reference TRBV5-1 and TRBJ2-3 for the parts outside the CDR3, the full variable domain is KAGVTQTPRYLIKTRGQQVTLSCSPISGHRSVSWYQQTPGQGLQFLFEYFSETQRNKGNFPGRFSGRQFSNSRSEMNVSTLELGDSALYLCASSPRAGGGSPWSSQYFGPGTRLTVL.

The rearrangement links TRBV30 to TRBJ1-1, with 7 nucleotides matching TRBD1. Germline assignment: CDR1 GTSNPN and CDR2 SVGIG (reference sequence). V shed 4 bases and J 1 base; nucleotides not matched to a gene: 12. This CDR3 spans 16 amino acids. CDR3 residues: CAWTIHTGVGNTEAFF. In DNA, the CDR3 is TGTGCCTGGACAATACACACAGGGGTGGGGAACACTGAAGCTTTCTTT.

About this clonotype itself: The junction departs from germline at one end; a sequencing error may be responsible. The chain uses TRBV7-9 and TRBJ2-5; D uncertain. Germline CDR1 SEHNR, CDR2 FQNEAQ (reference sequence). CDR3 size: 13 residues. CDR3 in amino acids: CAISNGRKETQYF. In DNA, the CDR3 is TGTGCCATCAGCAACGGACGTAAAGAGACCCAGTACTTC.

The chain couples TRBV9 to TRBJ2-1; 7 bases agree with TRBD2. Germline assignment: CDR1 SGDLS and CDR2 YYNGEE. This CDR3 spans 14 amino acids. The J segment lost 6 bases and the V segment lost 1 base, leaving 4 bases of the junction unmatched. The chain's CDR3 is CASSVRGGGNEQFF. In DNA, the CDR3 is TGTGCCAGCAGCGTACGCGGGGGAGGCAATGAGCAGTTCTTC.

This clonotype was observed once. The chain links TRBV20-1 to TRBJ2-7; D unresolved. Between the trimmed V and J ends, which lost 3 bases and 0 bases, there was a span of 18 bases. Germline CDR1 reads DFQATT; CDR2 reads SNEGSKA (reference sequence). CDR3 size: 16 residues. CDR3 sequence (DNA): TGCAGTGCTAGCACTCCCAGGTCAGAAGGCTCCTACGAGCAGTACTTC. It specifies CSASTPRSEGSYEQYF.

The V gene is TRBV27, the J gene TRBJ1-2; D remains unclear. Germline CDR1 and CDR2: MNHEY and SMNVEV (reference sequence). V lost 7 bases to trimming and J lost 7 bases, with 7 bases between them. This CDR3 spans 10 amino acids. CDR3 residues: CASTPGGYTF. DNA for the CDR3: TGTGCCAGCACCCCTGGTGGCTACACCTTC.